This paragraph covers one T cell receptor beta chain sequence. Antigen: not known. A read error may explain this, as a much larger clone is one base away. The data stem from a study of glioma-infiltrating T cells. Findings and caveats of the study: Gliomas, especially low-grade, showed above-expected tissue-blood divergence; non-neoplastic patients showed below. Tissue and blood shared very few CDR3 sequences.

Amplification of TCR alpha and beta CDR3 regions from RNA used iRepertoire nested multiplex PCR. Tissue mRNA or PBMC total RNA, roughly 90-450 ng, went into one-step reverse transcription and amplification. MiXCR was run by TCRdb on the multiplex PCR reads, yielding one entry per CDR3 protein. The data hold around 97,000 distinct CDR3 sequences, with 25% to 35% observed a single time. Germline values: CDR1 DFQATT, CDR2 SNEGSKA (reference sequence). Trimming removed 6 bases at V and 4 bases at J, with 12 bases between. CDR3 size: 12 residues. The genes are TRBV20-1 and TRBJ1-1; D possibly corresponds to TRBD1 (5 bases). The sample taken for sequencing was glioma tissue, nonneoplastic brain tissue, or PBMCs (not recorded which). This receptor was taken from a human donor with low-grade glioma or glioblastoma, undergoing nonglioma brain surgery, or in good health (not recorded which). DNA for the CDR3: TGCAGTGCATTTTCGGGGGTCACTGAAGCTTTCTTT. It codes for CSAFSGVTEAFF.